A selection of T cell receptor beta chains follows, all from one sample in a study of T cells in Graves' hyperthyroidism and ophthalmopathy. TCRdb reprocessed the multiplex PCR reads with MiXCR, giving one entry per CDR3 protein. The sample has around 700,000 distinct CDR3 sequences, around a sixth seen once; the top ten hold over 15%. The sequenced material came from blood. The receptors derive from a woman aged 50 to 60 with Graves' hyperthyroidism that later progressed to Graves' ophthalmopathy. CDR3s include the opening cysteine and the closing phenylalanine or tryptophan. Fields, in order: J gene, V gene, D gene, clone size, CDR3 DNA, CDR3 protein. D genes are given only for firm matches. Expanded clones are given a class, and other clones once, few, many or no size at all.

TRBJ2-7 TRBV2 . . TGTGCCAGCAGTGAAAACACCTACGAGCAGTACTTC CASSENTYEQYF
TRBJ2-2 TRBV6-1 . many TGTGCCAGCATCCTTGGGACATCGGGTACCGGGGAGCTGTTTTTT CASILGTSGTGELFF
TRBJ2-5 TRBV18 . . TGTGCCAGCCCACCGGAGGACTCGGGGGTAGAGACCCAGTACTTC CASPPEDSGVETQYF
TRBJ2-7 TRBV10-3 TRBD1 once TGTGCCATCAGTACAGGGGACCCGCAGTACTTC CAISTGDPQYF
TRBJ1-6 TRBV12-3/TRBV12-4 . many TGTGCCAGCAGTTTGGGGGGACCCCTCCACTTT CASSLGGPLHF
TRBJ1-6 TRBV30 . many TGTGCCTGGAGTAGCGCGGCCAATTCACCCCTCCACTTT CAWSSAANSPLHF
TRBJ2-1 TRBV7-9 . many TGTGCCAGCAGCTCACCTAACTCCTACAATGAGCAGTTCTTC CASSSPNSYNEQFF
TRBJ1-2 TRBV7-6 . . TGTGCCAGCAGCTTGGGTACGAACTCGGACTATGGCTACACCTTC CASSLGTNSDYGYTF
TRBJ2-2 TRBV7-3 . many TGTGCCAGCAGTTTGTCCGGGCCCGGGGAGCTGTTTTTT CASSLSGPGELFF
TRBJ2-2 TRBV5-1 TRBD2 . TGCGCCAGCAGCTTAGGACTAGCGGGGACCTTTAACACCGGGGAGCTGTTTTTT CASSLGLAGTFNTGELFF
TRBJ1-1 TRBV14 . once TGTGCCAGCAGCCAAGAATCCCGGGGCCGGAGGAACTCTACTGAAGCTTTCTTT CASSQESRGRRNSTEAFF
TRBJ1-5 TRBV6-1 . . TGTGCCAGCAGTTCACCAGGACGCACACCCCAGCATTTT CASSSPGRTPQHF
TRBJ2-5 TRBV18 . many TGTGCCAGCTCACCGCATCCCCAAGAGACCCAGTACTTC CASSPHPQETQYF
TRBJ1-1 TRBV6-2/TRBV6-3 . few TGTGCCAGCAGTTACTCGTGGGGCCAGGTGAACACTGAAGCTTTCTTT CASSYSWGQVNTEAFF
TRBJ2-1 TRBV11-2 . . TGTGCCAGCAGCCCCCCATTACATGAGCAGTTCTTC CASSPPLHEQFF
TRBJ1-2 TRBV7-9 TRBD1 . TGTGCCAGCAGCCCAAGCACAGGGGATGTTGGCTACACCTTC CASSPSTGDVGYTF
TRBJ2-1 TRBV7-3 . many TGTGCCAGCAGCCTGGCAGGGCAGGACTACAATGAGCAGTTCTTC CASSLAGQDYNEQFF
TRBJ2-2 TRBV20-1 TRBD1 . TGCAGTGCTACGGACAGGGAAACCGGGGAGCTGTTTTTT CSATDRETGELFF
TRBJ2-7 TRBV9 TRBD1 . TGTGCCAGCAGCGTAGAGGGGGCAGGGTTGTCCTACGAGCAGTACTTC CASSVEGAGLSYEQYF
TRBJ1-1 TRBV9 . . TGTGCCAGCAGCGTAGATGGGGGGATTATCACTGAAGCTTTCTTT CASSVDGGIITEAFF
TRBJ1-2 TRBV6-1 . many TGTGCCAGCACCCTCTCCGGTGTGCTGGGTGGCTACACCTTC CASTLSGVLGGYTF
TRBJ2-3 TRBV18 . many TGTGCCAGCCTACGGGACAGCACAGATACGCAGTATTTT CASLRDSTDTQYF
TRBJ1-2 TRBV5-1 . . TGCGCCAGCAGCTTGGGGGGCCAGGGAATTTTTTATGGCTACACCTTC CASSLGGQGIFYGYTF
TRBJ1-2 TRBV30 . many TGTGCCTGGGTCAACACAGCTAACTATGGCTACACCTTC CAWVNTANYGYTF
TRBJ2-7 TRBV5-1 . . TGCGCCAGCAGCAGTAGCAGTTACAGAGATGCCTCGGAGCAGTACTTC CASSSSSYRDASEQYF
TRBJ1-6 TRBV9 . . TGTGCCAGCAGCACCCGAAACAGGGAAGGTTCACCCCTCCACTTT CASSTRNREGSPLHF
TRBJ1-1 TRBV19 TRBD1 . TGTGCCAGTAGTGTGACAGGGTACATGAACACTGAAGCTTTCTTT CASSVTGYMNTEAFF
TRBJ2-5 TRBV10-1 TRBD2 many TGCGCCAGCAGTGAGACGGGACTAGGGCAAGAGACCCAGTACTTC CASSETGLGQETQYF
TRBJ2-5 TRBV6-5 . few TGTGCCAGCAGTTACTCACTGACAGGACAAGAGACCCAGTACTTC CASSYSLTGQETQYF
TRBJ2-1 TRBV5-1 . few TGCGCCAGCAGCTTGTATTTGGCCAGTTACAATGAGCAGTTCTTC CASSLYLASYNEQFF
TRBJ1-2 TRBV6-1 . many TGTGCCAGCGGAAAACAGGGCCTCTATGGCTACACCTTC CASGKQGLYGYTF